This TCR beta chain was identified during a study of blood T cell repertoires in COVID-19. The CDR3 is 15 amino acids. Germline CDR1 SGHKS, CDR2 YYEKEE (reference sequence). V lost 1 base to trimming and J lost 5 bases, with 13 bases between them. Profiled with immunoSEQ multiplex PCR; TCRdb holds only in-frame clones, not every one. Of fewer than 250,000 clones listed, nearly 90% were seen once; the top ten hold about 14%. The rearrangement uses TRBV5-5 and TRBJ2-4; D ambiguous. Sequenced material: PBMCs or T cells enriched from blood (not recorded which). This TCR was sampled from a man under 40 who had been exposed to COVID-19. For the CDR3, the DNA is TGTGCCAGCAGCTTGTTTCTAGGCCGGCAAAACATTCAGTACTTC. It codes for CASSLFLGRQNIQYF. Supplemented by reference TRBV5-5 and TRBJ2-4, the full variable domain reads DAGVTQSPTHLIKTRGQQVTLRCSPISGHKSVSWYQQVLGQGPQFIFQYYEKEERGRGNFPDRFSARQFPNYSSELNVNALLLGDSALYLCASSLFLGRQNIQYFGAGTRLSVL.